This T cell receptor (beta chain) emerged from a study of T cells in localized non-small cell lung cancer (dated by TCRdb to 2020 to 2022). About the full investigation: Comparing tumors with uninvolved tumor-adjacent lungs, the study looked at the T cell repertoires of approximately 240 patients with early-stage NSCLC. A mean age of roughly 64 years was recorded for the NSCLC patients, of whom more than 120 were male and around 100 were female. The cohort comprised roughly 220 treatment-naïve NSCLC patients with resected, localized lung tumors. The research as a whole found: Uninvolved tumor-adjacent lung showed the highest T cell clonality, higher than tumor, which suggests more focused antigenic responses in the adjacent lung. Because multi-region tumor sequencing was not done, intratumor heterogeneity could not be ruled out. Because of the exploratory design, TCR variables were selected using unadjusted p-values without false-discovery rate correction. Of the top 100 tumor clones, a median of roughly 53 were detected in paired uninvolved adjacent lung; under 30 were also among that lung's top 100. Longer overall survival was associated with higher blood T cell density, whereas shorter survival was associated with higher adjacent-lung clonality.

At diagnosis, tumor, uninvolved tumor-adjacent lung and peripheral blood were collected and then preserved as a mix of FFPE and fresh-frozen material. For TCR repertoire profiling, blood samples were analyzed in the form of peripheral blood mononuclear cells. Comments on this clone: Its cognate antigen has yet to be identified. Per-base quality was not reported, and no clone a single base away is much larger than it.

Spanning cysteine to phenylalanine, the CDR3 consists of 11 amino acids. Only the CDR3 part of the read is kept: 33 bases, read in frame from the first base. The junction carries 7 bases between V and J, which are trimmed by 4 bases and 7 bases respectively. CDR1 and CDR2, looked up from the germline V gene (reference sequence), are SEHNR and FQNEAQ. TCR beta CDR3 regions were sequenced from DNA using the immunoSEQ Assay. On the authors' methods: T cell density was computed as TCR beta template counts normalized to usable DNA estimated by amplifying housekeeping genes. The preseqR package was used to estimate richness by extrapolating to 400,000 templates for PBMC samples and to 120,000 templates for tissue samples. Clonality was taken to be one minus Pielou's evenness. Tissue-enriched TCRs were identified by differential abundance testing using productive amino-acid clonotypes, minimum total count 5 and alpha 0.1. The Jaccard Index and the Morisita Overlap Index were used to measure how much the repertoires overlapped between compartments. GLIPH grouped TCR beta CDR3s together with public tetramer-defined viral CDR3s, and a viral motif had to include at least three viral sequences and also show V-gene enrichment. TCRdb carries this immuneACCESS record with in-frame sequences only. Its versions omit some clonotypes, under half of them owing to an unresolved V gene in the studies checked, with the rest unexplained. V and J calls and clone size are those listed in that table; D and trimming were worked out from the DNA. The sample table lists about 30,000 clones, around 93% of them with a count of one. The ten largest clones add up to around 6% of the sample.

Recombination linked TRBV7-9 to TRBJ2-5; the D gene lacks a confident call. The TCR was taken from a man aged 35 to 69 with stage II lung adenocarcinoma. This specimen consisted of PBMCs, obtained before any cancer treatment. The DNA is as follows: TGTGCCAGCAGCTCCGGTGGGACCCAGTACTTC. Its translation is CASSSGGTQYF.